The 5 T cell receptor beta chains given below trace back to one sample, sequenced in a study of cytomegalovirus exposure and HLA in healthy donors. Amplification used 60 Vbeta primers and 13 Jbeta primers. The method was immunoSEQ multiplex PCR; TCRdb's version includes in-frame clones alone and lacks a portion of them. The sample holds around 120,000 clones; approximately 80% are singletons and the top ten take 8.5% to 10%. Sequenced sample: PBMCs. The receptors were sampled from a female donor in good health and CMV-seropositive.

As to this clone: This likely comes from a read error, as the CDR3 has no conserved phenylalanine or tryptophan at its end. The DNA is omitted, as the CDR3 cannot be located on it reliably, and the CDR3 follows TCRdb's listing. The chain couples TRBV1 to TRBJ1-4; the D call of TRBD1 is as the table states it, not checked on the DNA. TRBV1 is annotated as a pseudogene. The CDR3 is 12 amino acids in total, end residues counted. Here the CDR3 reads CTSSQVSEGQGV.

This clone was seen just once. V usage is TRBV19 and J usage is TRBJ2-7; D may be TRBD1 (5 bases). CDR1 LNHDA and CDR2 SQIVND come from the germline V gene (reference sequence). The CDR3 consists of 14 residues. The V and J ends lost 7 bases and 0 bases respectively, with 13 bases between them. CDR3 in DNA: TGTGCCAGTAAGAAGACAGAGCTCTCCTACGAGCAGTACTTC. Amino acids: CASKKTELSYEQYF.

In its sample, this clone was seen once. CDR3 protein: CASGGFLETQYF. In nucleotides, the CDR3 is TGTGCCAGCGGCGGGTTTCTAGAGACCCAGTACTTC. The rearrangement links TRBV2 to TRBJ2-5; weak D call: TRBD2 (5 bases). The length of the CDR3 is 12 residues. Per germline, CDR1 SNHLY and CDR2 FYNNEI. Trimming stripped 8 bases from V and 4 bases from J, with 11 bases between.

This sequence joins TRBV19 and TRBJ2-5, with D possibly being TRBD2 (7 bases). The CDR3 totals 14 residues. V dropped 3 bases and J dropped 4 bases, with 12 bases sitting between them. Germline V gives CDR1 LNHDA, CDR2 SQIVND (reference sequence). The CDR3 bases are TGTGCCAGTAGTATCAACGGGGGGCCAGAGACCCAGTACTTC. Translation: CASSINGGPETQYF.

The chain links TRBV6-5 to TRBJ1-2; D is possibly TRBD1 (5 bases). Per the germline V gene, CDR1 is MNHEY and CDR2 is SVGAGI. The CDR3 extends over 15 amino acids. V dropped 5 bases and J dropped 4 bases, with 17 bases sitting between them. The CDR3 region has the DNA TGTGCCAGCAGTAACACAGGAAGTATCACCTATGGCTACACCTTC. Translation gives CASSNTGSITYGYTF.